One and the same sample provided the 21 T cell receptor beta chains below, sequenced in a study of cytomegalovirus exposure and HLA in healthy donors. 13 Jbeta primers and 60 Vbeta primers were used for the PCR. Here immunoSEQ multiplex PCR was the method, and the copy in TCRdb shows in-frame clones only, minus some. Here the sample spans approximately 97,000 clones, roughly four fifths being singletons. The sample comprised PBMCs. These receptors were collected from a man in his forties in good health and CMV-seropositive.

The CDR3 sequence is CASSLGQGNYNEQFF. CDR3 coding DNA: TGTGCCAGCAGTTTAGGACAGGGTAACTACAATGAGCAGTTCTTC. V is TRBV6-1 and J is TRBJ2-1, with TRBD1 matching 8 bases. Germline V lookup: CDR1 MNHNS, CDR2 SASEGT. V dropped 5 bases and J dropped 3; count of bases not matched to a gene: 6. CDR3 size: 15 residues.

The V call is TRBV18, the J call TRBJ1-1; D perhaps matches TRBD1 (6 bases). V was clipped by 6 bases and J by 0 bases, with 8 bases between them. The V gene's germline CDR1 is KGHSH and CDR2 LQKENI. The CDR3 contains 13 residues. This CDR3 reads CASSGDMNTEAFF. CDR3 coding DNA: TGTGCCAGCTCCGGGGACATGAACACTGAAGCTTTCTTT.

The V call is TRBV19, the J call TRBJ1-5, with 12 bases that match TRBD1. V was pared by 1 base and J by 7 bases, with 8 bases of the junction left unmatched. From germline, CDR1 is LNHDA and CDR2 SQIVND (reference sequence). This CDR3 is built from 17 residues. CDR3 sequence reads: CASSIGGDRGRGQPQHF. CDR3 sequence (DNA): TGTGCCAGTAGTATAGGGGGGGACAGGGGGCGCGGACAGCCCCAGCATTTT.

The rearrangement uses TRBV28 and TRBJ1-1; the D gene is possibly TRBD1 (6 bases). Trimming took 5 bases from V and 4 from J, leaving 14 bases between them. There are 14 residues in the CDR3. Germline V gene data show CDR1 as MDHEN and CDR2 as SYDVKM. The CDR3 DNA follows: TGTGCCAGCAGTCGCACTCAGGGGAGCACTGAAGCTTTCTTT. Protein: CASSRTQGSTEAFF.

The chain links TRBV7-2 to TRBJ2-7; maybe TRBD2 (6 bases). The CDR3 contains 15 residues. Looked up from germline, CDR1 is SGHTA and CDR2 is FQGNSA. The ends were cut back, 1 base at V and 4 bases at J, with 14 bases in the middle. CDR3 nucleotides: TGTGCCAGCAGCTTAGAAGCGACTAGAAGGTACGAGCAGTACTTC. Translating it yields CASSLEATRRYEQYF.

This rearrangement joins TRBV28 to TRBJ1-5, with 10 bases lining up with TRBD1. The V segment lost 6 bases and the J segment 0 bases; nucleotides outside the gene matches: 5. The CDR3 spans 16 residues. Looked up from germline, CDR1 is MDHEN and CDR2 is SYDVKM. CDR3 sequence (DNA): TGTGCCAGCAGCTTGACAGGGGGCTTTAGCAATCAGCCCCAGCATTTT. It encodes CASSLTGGFSNQPQHF.

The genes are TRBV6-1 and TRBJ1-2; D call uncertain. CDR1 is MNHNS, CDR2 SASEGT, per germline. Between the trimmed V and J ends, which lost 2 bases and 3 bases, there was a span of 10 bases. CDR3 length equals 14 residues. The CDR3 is CASSEMLADYGYTF. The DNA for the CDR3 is TGTGCCAGCAGTGAAATGTTGGCGGACTATGGCTACACCTTC.

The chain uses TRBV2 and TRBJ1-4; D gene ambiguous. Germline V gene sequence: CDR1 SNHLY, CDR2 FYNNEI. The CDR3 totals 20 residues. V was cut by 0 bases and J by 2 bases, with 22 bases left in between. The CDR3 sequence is CASSEALLTRFGATNEKLFF. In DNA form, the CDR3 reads TGTGCCAGCAGTGAAGCGCTTCTCACCAGATTTGGAGCGACTAATGAAAAACTGTTTTTT.

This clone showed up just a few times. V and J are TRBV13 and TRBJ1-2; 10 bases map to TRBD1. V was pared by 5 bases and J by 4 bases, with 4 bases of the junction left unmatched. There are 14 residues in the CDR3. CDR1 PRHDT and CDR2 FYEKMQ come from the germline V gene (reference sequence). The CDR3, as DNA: TGTGCCAGCAGCGCGGGGACAGGGGTCTATGGCTACACCTTC. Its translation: CASSAGTGVYGYTF.

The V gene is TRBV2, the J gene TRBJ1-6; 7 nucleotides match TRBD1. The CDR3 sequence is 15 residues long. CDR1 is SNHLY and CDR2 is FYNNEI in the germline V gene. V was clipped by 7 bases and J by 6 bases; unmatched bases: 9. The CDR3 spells CASIPRTGGNSPLHF. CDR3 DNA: TGTGCCAGCATTCCCCGGACAGGTGGTAATTCACCCCTCCACTTT.

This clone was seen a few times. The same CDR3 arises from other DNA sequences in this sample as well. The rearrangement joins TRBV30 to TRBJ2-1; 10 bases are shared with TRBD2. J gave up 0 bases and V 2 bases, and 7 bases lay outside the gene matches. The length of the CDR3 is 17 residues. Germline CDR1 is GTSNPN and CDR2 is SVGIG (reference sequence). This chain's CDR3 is CAWSRWLAGDSYNEQFF. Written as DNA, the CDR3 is TGTGCCTGGAGTAGATGGCTAGCGGGGGACTCCTACAATGAGCAGTTCTTC.

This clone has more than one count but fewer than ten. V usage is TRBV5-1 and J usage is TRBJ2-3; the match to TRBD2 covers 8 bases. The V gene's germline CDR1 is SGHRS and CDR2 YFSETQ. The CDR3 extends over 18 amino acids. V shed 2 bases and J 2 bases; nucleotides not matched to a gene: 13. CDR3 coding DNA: TGCGCCAGCAGCTTAACGCCCCCCCAACTAGCGGCCACAGATACGCAGTATTTT. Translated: CASSLTPPQLAATDTQYF.

CDR3 in amino acids: CASSLGTTDQETQYF. DNA of the CDR3: TGTGCCAGCAGCCTGGGGACAACTGATCAAGAGACCCAGTACTTC. The chain links TRBV5-4 to TRBJ2-5, with a tentative D call TRBD1 (6 bases). The CDR3 contains 15 residues. Germline-derived CDR1 and CDR2 are SGHNT and YYREEE (reference sequence). Deletions cut 4 bases from V and 2 bases from J, with 15 bases between.

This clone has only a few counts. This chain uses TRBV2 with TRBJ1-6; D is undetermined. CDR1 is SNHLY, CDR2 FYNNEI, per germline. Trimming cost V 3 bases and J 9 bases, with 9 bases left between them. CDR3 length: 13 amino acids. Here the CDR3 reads CASSDEGGSPLHF. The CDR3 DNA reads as TGTGCCAGCAGTGACGAGGGTGGTTCACCCCTCCACTTT.

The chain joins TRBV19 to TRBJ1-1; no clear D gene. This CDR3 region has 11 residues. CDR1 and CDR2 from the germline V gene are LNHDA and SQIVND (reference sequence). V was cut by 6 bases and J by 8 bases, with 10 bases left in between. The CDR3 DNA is TGTGCCAGTAGGAGTTTCCTAGAAGCTTTCTTT. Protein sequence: CASRSFLEAFF.

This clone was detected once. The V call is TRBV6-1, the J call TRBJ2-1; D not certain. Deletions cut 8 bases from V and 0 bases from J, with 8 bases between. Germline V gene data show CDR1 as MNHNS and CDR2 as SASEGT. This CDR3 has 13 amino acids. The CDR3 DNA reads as TGTGCCAGCCTTAGAGTCTCCTACAATGAGCAGTTCTTC. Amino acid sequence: CASLRVSYNEQFF.

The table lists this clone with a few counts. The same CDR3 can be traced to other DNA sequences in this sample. The CDR3 loop is CAWSVQGNQPQHF. The DNA of the CDR3 is TGTGCCTGGAGTGTACAGGGTAATCAGCCCCAGCATTTT. This sequence joins TRBV30 and TRBJ1-5; tentative D call: TRBD1 (6 bases). The CDR3 extends over 13 amino acids. The V gene's germline CDR1 is GTSNPN and CDR2 SVGIG (reference sequence). V was pared by 0 bases and J by 4 bases, with 7 bases between.

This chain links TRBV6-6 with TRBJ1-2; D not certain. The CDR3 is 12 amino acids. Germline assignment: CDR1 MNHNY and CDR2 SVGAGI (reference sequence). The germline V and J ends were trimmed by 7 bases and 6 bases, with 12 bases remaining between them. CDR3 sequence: CASIQMGDGYTF. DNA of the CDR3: TGTGCCAGCATACAGATGGGTGATGGCTACACCTTC.

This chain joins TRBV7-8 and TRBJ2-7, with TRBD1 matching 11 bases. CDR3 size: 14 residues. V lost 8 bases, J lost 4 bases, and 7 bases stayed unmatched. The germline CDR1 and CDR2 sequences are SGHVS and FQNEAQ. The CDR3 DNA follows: TGTGCCAGCCGCAAGGACAGGGGGCAATACGAGCAGTACTTC. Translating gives CASRKDRGQYEQYF.

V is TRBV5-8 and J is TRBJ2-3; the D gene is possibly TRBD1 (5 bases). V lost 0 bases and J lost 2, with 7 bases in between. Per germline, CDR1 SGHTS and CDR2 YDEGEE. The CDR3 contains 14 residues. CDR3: CASSLGTYTDTQYF. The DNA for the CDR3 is TGTGCCAGCAGCTTGGGGACATACACAGATACGCAGTATTTT.

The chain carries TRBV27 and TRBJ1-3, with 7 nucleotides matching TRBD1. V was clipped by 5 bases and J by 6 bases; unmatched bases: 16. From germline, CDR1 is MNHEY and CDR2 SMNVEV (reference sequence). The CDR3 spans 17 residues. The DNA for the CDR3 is TGTGCCAGCAGTCCCCGTCGTGGGACAGCAGACGAAAACACCATATATTTT. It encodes CASSPRRGTADENTIYF.